Each of the 2 T cell receptor beta chains below was sequenced from the same sample in a study of cytomegalovirus exposure and HLA in healthy donors. In the PCR, 60 Vbeta and 13 Jbeta primers were used. The repertoire was sequenced with immunoSEQ multiplex PCR; TCRdb's copy has only in-frame clones and lacks some. Of approximately 84,000 clones in the sample, more than 60% are singletons; the top ten hold approximately 2.3%. Specimen: PBMCs. These receptors all stem from a man aged 40-49 years in good health and CMV-seronegative.

This sequence joins TRBV12-5 and TRBJ2-2; no firm D call. The CDR3 spans 14 residues. CDR1 is LGHNT and CDR2 is FRNRAP in the germline V gene. The ends were cut back, 6 bases at V and 0 bases at J, with 8 bases in the middle. In nucleotides, the CDR3 is TGTGCTAGTGGCTCCGGGTCGAACACCGGGGAGCTGTTTTTT. The encoded protein is CASGSGSNTGELFF.

The chain employs TRBV9 and TRBJ2-2, with TRBD1 identical over 8 bases. V shed 0 bases, J shed 2 bases, and the junction held 3 bases outside the gene matches. Germline values: CDR1 SGDLS, CDR2 YYNGEE. The CDR3 covers 16 residues. The CDR3 loop is CASSVAQGVNTGELFF. The CDR3 coding sequence is TGTGCCAGCAGCGTAGCACAGGGGGTAAACACCGGGGAGCTGTTTTTT.